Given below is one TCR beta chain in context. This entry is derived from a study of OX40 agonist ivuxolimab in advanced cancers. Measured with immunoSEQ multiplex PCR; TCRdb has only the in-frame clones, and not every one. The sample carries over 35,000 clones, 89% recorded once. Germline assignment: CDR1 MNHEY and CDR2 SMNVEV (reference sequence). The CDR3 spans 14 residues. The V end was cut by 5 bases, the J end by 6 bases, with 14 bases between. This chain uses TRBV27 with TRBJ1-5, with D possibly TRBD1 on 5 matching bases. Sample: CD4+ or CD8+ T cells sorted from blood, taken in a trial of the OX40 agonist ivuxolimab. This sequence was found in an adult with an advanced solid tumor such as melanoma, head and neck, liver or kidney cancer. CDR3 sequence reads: CASSATGESQPQHF. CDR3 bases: TGTGCCAGCAGTGCCACGGGGGAGTCTCAGCCCCAGCATTTT.